Below are 7 T cell receptor beta chains sequenced from a single sample in a study of identical twins. TCRdb reprocessed the 5' RACE reads via MiXCR and lists one record per CDR3 protein. The sample records around 550,000 distinct CDR3 sequences, roughly 15% being singletons. The data also belong to a second study, concerning yellow fever vaccine responses in identical twins.

Sequenced: CD4+ T cells sorted from blood. The receptors originated from a woman younger than 30 in good health.

The chain links TRBV20-1 to TRBJ2-1; perhaps TRBD2 as D (6 bases). The CDR3 contains 15 residues. V dropped 1 base and J dropped 4 bases, with 14 bases sitting between them. Per germline, CDR1 DFQATT and CDR2 SNEGSKA (reference sequence). CDR3 region: CSARVPGERYNEQFF. The DNA of the CDR3 is TGCAGTGCTAGAGTGCCGGGAGAGAGGTACAATGAGCAGTTCTTC.

This clonotype has at least ten counts. The chain recombines TRBV2 with TRBJ2-1, with D tentatively TRBD1 (6 bases). Germline lookup yields CDR1 SNHLY and CDR2 FYNNEI. The ends were cut back, 7 bases at V and 3 bases at J, with 16 bases in the middle. This CDR3 spans 15 amino acids. The DNA of the CDR3 is TGTGCCAGCATCCCGACAGGTACAAACTACAATGAGCAGTTCTTC. This codes for CASIPTGTNYNEQFF.

Only a few counts were recorded for this clonotype. The rearrangement joins TRBV24-1 to TRBJ2-2; tentative D call: TRBD1 (7 bases). CDR1 KGHDR and CDR2 SFDVKD come from the germline V gene. The CDR3 has 16 amino acids. V was pared by 3 bases and J by 0 bases, with 10 bases between. Written as DNA, the CDR3 is TGTGCCACCAGTGATGGGGGGACAGCGAACACCGGGGAGCTGTTTTTT. This encodes CATSDGGTANTGELFF.

The V gene is TRBV5-1, the J gene TRBJ2-6; D is perhaps TRBD1 or TRBD2 (5 bases each). Germline loops: CDR1 SGHRS, CDR2 YFSETQ. The CDR3 is made up of 15 amino acids. Trimming shortened V by 4 bases and J by 0 bases, and 8 bases separated the two germline ends. The CDR3 loop reads CASSAGASGANVLTF. CDR3 DNA: TGCGCCAGCAGCGCCGGGGCCTCTGGGGCCAACGTCCTGACTTTC. Full variable domain (rest looked up from reference TRBV5-1 and TRBJ2-6): KAGVTQTPRYLIKTRGQQVTLSCSPISGHRSVSWYQQTPGQGLQFLFEYFSETQRNKGNFPGRFSGRQFSNSRSEMNVSTLELGDSALYLCASSAGASGANVLTFGAGSRLTVL.

This chain uses TRBV5-1 with TRBJ2-1; D gene unclear. The V and J ends lost 0 bases and 4 bases respectively, with 8 bases between them. The CDR3 sequence is 14 residues long. From germline, CDR1 is SGHRS and CDR2 YFSETQ. CDR3 loop: CASSLAQEYNEQFF. CDR3 bases: TGCGCCAGCAGCTTGGCTCAGGAATACAATGAGCAGTTCTTC.

This clonotype was recorded at least ten times. The chain carries TRBV20-1 and TRBJ2-1; 10 bases align to TRBD2. J gave up 4 bases and V 6 bases, and 12 bases lay outside the gene matches. The germline gives CDR1 DFQATT, CDR2 SNEGSKA (reference sequence). CDR3 length equals 16 residues. The CDR3 is CSAPRASGGRYNEQFF. The CDR3 region has the DNA TGCAGTGCGCCCCGGGCTAGCGGGGGACGATACAATGAGCAGTTCTTC.

In its sample, this clonotype was seen many times. An end of the junction does not agree with germline; a read error may underlie this. The rearrangement joins TRBV5-1 to TRBJ2-3; the match to TRBD2 covers 14 bases. This CDR3 spans 16 amino acids. Germline assignment: CDR1 SGHRS and CDR2 YFSETQ. CDR3 region: CASSSGTSGSTDTQYF. In DNA form, the CDR3 reads TGTGCCAGCAGTTCCGGGACTAGCGGGAGTACAGATACGCAGTATTTT.